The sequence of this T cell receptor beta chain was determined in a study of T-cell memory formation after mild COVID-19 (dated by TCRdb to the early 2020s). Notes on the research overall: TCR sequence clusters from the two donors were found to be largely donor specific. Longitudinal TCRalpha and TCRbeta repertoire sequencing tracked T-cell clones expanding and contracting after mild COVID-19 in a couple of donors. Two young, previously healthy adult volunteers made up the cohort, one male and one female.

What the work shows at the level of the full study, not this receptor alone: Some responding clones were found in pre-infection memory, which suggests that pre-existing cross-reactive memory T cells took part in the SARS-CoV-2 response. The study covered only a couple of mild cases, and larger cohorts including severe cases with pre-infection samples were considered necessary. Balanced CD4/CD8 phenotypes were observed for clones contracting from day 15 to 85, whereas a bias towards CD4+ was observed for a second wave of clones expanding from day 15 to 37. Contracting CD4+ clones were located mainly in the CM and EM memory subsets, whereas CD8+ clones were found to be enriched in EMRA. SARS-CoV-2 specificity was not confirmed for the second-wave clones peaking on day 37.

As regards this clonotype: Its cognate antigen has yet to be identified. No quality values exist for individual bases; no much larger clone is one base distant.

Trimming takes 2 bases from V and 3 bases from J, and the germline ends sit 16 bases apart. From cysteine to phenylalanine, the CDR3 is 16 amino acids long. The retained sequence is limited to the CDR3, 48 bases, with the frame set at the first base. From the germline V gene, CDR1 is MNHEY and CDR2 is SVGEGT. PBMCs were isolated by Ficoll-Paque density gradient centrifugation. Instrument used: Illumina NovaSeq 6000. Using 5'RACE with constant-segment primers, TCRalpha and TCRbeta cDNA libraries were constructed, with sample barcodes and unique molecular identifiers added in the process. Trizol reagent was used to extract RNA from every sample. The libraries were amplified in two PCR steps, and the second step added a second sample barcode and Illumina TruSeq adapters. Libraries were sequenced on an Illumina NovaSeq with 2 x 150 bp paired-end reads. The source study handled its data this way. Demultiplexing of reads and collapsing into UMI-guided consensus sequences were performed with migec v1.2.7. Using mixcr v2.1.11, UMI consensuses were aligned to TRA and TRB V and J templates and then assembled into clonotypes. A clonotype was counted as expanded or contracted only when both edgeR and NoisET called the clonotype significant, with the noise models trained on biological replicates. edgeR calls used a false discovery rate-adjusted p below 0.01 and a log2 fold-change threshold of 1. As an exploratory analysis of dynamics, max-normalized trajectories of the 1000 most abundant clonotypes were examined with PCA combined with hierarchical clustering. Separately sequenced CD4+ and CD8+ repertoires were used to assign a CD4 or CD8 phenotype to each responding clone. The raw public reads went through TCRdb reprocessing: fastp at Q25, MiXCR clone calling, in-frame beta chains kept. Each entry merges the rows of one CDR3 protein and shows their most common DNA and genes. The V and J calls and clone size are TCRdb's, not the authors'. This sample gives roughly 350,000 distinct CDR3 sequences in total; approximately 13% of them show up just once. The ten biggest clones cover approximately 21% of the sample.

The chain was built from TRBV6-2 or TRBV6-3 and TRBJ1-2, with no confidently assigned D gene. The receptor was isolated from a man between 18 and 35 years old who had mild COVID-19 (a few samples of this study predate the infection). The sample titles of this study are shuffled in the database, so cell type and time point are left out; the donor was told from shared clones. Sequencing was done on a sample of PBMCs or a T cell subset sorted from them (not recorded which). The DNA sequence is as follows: TGTGCCAGCAGTTACCTCCCGCGCGTAGAGGACTATGGCTACACCTTC. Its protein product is CASSYLPRVEDYGYTF.